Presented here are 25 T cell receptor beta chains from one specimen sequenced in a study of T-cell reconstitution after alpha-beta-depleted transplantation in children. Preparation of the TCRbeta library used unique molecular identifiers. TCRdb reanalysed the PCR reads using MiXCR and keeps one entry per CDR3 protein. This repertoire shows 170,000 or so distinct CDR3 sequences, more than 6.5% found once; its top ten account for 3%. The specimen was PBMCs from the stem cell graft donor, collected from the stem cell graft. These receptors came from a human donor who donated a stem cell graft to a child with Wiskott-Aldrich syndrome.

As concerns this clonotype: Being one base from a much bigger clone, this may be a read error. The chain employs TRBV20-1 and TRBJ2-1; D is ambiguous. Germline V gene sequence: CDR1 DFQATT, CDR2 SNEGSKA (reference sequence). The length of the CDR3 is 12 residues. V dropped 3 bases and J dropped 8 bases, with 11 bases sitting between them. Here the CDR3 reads CSASNRYYEQFF. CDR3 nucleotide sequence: TGCAGTGCTAGTAATAGGTACTATGAGCAGTTCTTC.

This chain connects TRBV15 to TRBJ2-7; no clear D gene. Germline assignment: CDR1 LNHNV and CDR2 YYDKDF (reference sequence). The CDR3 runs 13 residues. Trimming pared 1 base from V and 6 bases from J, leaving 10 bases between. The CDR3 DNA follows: TGTGCCACCAGCAGAGGTCCCCGGTCCGAGCAGTACTTC. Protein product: CATSRGPRSEQYF.

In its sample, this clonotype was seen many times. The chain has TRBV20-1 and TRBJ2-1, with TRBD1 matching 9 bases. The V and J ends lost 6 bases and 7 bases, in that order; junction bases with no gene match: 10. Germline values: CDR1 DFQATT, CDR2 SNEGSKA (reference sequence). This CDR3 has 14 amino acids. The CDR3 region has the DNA TGCAGTGCGTTGACAGGGGGTCTATCAAATGAGCAGTTCTTC. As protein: CSALTGGLSNEQFF.

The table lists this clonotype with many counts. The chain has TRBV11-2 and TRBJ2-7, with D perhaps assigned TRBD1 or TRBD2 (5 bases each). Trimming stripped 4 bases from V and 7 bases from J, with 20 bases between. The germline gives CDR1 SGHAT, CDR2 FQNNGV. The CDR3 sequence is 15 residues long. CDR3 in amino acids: CASSSSLVGVREQYF. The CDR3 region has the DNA TGTGCCAGCAGCTCAAGCTTGGTGGGGGTACGGGAGCAGTACTTC.

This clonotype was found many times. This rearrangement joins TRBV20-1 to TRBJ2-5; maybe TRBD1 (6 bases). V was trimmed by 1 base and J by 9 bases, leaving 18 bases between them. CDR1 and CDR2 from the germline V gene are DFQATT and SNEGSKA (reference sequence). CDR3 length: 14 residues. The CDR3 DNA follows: TGCAGTGCTAGAGTCACCGGACAGCCCTGGGCCCAGTACTTC. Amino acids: CSARVTGQPWAQYF.

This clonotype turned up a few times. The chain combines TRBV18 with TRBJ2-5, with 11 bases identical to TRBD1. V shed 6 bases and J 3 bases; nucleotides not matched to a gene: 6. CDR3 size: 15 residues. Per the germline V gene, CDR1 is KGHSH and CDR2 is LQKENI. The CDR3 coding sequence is TGTGCCAGCTCCGCGTGGGGACAGGGGGAAGAGACCCAGTACTTC. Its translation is CASSAWGQGEETQYF. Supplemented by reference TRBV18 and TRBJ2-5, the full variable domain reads NAGVMQNPRHLVRRRGQEARLRCSPMKGHSHVYWYRQLPEEGLKFMVYLQKENIIDESGMPKERFSAEFPKEGPSILRIQQVVRGDSAAYFCASSAWGQGEETQYFGPGTRLLVL.

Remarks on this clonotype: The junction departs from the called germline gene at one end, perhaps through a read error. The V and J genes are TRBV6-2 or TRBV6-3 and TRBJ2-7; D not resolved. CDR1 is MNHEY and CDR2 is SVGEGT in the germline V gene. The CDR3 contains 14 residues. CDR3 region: CASSYSDTAYVQYF. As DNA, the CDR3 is TGTGCCAGCAGTTACTCGGATACCGCCTACGTGCAGTACTTC.

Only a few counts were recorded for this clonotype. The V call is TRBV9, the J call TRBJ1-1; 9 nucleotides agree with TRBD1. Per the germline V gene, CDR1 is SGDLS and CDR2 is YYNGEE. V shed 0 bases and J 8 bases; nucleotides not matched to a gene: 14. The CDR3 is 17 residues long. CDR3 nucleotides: TGTGCCAGCAGCGTAGGTATTGTGGGGACAGGGAAGCTGGAAGCTTTCTTT. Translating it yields CASSVGIVGTGKLEAFF. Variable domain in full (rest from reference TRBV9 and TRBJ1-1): DSGVTQTPKHLITATGQRVTLRCSPRSGDLSVYWYQQSLDQGLQFLIQYYNGEERAKGNILERFSAQQFPDLHSELNLSSLELGDSALYFCASSVGIVGTGKLEAFFGQGTRLTVV.

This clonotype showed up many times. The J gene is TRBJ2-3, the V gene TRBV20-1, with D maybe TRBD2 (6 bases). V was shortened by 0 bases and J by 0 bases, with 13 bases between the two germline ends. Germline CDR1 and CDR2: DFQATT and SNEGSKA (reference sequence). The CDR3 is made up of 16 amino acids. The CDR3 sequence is CSARDSASASTDTQYF. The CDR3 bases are TGCAGTGCTAGAGATTCTGCTAGCGCTAGCACAGATACGCAGTATTTT.

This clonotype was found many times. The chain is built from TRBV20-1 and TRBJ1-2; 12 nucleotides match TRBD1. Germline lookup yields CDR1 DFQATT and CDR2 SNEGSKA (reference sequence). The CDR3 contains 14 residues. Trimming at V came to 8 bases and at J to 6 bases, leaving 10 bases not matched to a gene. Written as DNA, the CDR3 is TGCAGTACTATTACCGGGACAGGGGGCGATGGCTACACCTTC. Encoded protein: CSTITGTGGDGYTF.

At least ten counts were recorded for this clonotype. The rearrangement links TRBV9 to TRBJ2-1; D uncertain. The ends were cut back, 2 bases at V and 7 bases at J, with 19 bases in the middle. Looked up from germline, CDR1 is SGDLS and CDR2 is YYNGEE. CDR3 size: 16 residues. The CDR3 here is CASSVLESGIVNEQFF. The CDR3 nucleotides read TGTGCCAGCAGCGTTTTGGAGAGTGGTATCGTAAATGAGCAGTTCTTC. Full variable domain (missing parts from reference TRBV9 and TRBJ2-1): DSGVTQTPKHLITATGQRVTLRCSPRSGDLSVYWYQQSLDQGLQFLIQYYNGEERAKGNILERFSAQQFPDLHSELNLSSLELGDSALYFCASSVLESGIVNEQFFGPGTRLTVL.

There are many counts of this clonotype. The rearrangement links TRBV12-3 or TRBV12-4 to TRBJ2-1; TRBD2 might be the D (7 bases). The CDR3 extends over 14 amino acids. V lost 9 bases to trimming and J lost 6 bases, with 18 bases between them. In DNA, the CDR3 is TGTGCCAGTGGCCGTTGGGAGGGGGTCAATGAGCAGTTCTTC. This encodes CASGRWEGVNEQFF.

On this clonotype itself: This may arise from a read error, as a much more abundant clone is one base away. The CDR3 DNA follows: TGTGCCAGCAGGCCGGGACAGGGATTTAGTGAGACCCAGTACTTC. Translated, it gives CASRPGQGFSETQYF. The chain carries TRBV6-1 and TRBJ2-5; TRBD1 matches 9 bases. Germline V gives CDR1 MNHNS, CDR2 SASEGT. Trimming at V came to 6 bases and at J to 5 bases, leaving 10 bases not matched to a gene. The CDR3 has 15 residues.

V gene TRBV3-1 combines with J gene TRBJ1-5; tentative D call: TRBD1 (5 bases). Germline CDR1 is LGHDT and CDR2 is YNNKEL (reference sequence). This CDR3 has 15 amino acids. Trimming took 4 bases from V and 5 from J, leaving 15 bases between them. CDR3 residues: CASSLGLGVHQPQHF. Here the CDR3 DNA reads TGTGCCAGCAGCCTGGGTCTAGGGGTTCATCAGCCCCAGCATTTT.

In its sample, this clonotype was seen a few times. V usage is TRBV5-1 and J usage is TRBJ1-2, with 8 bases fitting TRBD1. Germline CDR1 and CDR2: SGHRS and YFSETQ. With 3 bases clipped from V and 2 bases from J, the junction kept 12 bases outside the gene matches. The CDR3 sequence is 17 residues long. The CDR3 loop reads CASSWGDRNLLNYGYTF. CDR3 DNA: TGCGCCAGCAGCTGGGGGGACAGGAACCTACTGAACTATGGCTACACCTTC.

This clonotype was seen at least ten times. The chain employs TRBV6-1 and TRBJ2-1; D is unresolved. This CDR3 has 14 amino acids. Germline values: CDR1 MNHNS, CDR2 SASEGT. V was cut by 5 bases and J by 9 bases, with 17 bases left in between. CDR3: CASSPGHSVGEQFF. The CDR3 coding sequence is TGTGCCAGCAGTCCCGGGCACTCGGTGGGTGAGCAGTTCTTC.

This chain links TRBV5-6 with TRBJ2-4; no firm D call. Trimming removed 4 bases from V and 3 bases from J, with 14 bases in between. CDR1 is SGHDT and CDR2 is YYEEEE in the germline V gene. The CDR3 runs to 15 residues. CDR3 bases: TGTGCCAGCAGCCGACGAGACGTCGGCAAAAACATTCAGTACTTC. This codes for CASSRRDVGKNIQYF.

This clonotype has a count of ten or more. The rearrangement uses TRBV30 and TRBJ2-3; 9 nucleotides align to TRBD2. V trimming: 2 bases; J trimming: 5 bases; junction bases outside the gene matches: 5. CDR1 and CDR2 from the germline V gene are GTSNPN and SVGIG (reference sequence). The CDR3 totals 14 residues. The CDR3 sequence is CAWSPGSGRDTQYF. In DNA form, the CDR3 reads TGTGCCTGGAGTCCGGGTAGCGGGAGAGATACGCAGTATTTT.

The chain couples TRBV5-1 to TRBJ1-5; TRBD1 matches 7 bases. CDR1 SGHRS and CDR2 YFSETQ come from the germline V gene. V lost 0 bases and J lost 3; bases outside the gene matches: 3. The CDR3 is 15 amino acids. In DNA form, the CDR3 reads TGCGCCAGCAGCTTGGGGGGACAGACCAATCAGCCCCAGCATTTT. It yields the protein CASSLGGQTNQPQHF.

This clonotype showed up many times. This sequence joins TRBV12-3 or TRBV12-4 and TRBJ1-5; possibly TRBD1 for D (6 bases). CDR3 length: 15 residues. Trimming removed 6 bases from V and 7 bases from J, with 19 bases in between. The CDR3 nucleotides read TGTGCCAGCAGAGACAGCACAGGGTTCGGACAGCCCCAGCATTTT. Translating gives CASRDSTGFGQPQHF.

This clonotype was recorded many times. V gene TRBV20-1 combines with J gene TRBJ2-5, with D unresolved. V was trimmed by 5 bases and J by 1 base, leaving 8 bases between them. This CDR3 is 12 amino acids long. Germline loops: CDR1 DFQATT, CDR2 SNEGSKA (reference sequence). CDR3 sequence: CSAGKRQETQYF. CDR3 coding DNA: TGCAGTGCTGGGAAGCGCCAAGAGACCCAGTACTTC.

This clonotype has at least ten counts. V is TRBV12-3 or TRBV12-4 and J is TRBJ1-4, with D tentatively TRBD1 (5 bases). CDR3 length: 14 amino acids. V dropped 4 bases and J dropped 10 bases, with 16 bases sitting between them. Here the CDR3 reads CASSSTGTEIKLFF. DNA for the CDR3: TGTGCCAGCAGTTCTACGGGGACGGAGATAAAACTGTTTTTT.

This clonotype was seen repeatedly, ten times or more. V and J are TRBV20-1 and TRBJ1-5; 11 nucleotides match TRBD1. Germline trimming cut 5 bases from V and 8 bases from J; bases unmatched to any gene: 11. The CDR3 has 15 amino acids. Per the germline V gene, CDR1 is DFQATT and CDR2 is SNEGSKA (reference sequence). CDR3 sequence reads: CSAWDRGTGSEPQHF. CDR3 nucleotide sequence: TGCAGTGCTTGGGACAGGGGGACCGGCTCGGAGCCCCAGCATTTT.

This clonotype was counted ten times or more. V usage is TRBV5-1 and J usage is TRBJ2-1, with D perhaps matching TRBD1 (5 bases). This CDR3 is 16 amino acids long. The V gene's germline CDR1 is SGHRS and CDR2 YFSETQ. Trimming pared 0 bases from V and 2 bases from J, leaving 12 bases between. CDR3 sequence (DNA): TGCGCCAGCAGCTTGGGTTGGGGCAAGACCTACAATGAGCAGTTCTTC. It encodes CASSLGWGKTYNEQFF.

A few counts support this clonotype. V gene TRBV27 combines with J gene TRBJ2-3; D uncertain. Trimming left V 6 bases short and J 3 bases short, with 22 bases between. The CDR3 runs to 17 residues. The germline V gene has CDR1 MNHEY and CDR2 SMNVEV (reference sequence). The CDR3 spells CASSQLSFRRETDTQYF. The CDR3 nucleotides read TGTGCCAGCAGCCAACTTTCTTTTCGTAGAGAAACAGATACGCAGTATTTT.